These 29 T cell receptor beta chains came from one sample sequenced in a study of CD8 T cells in ankylosing spondylitis. Antigen specificity for these receptors is unknown. The study, taken as a whole, reports: About eight highly homologous variants made up a TCR beta motif that seemed to typify ankylosing spondylitis blood.

TCRdb independently ran MiXCR on the 5' RACE reads; one entry per CDR3 protein. This sample yields roughly 490,000 distinct CDR3 sequences, of which less than 6% are seen a single time; 3.5% belongs to the top ten. The sequencing input was blood, either unsorted or a sorted T cell fraction (not recorded which). Receptors were obtained from a male donor with ankylosing spondylitis.

The table lists this clonotype with many counts. The rearrangement joins TRBV4-1 to TRBJ2-5, with D uncertain. CDR1 is MGHRA and CDR2 is YSYEKL in the germline V gene. This CDR3 has 15 residues. Trimming removed 1 base from V and 2 bases from J, with 11 bases in between. CDR3 nucleotides: TGCGCCAGCAGCCAAGTAATGGCTAGGCAAGAGACCCAGTACTTC. Translated, it gives CASSQVMARQETQYF.

This clonotype was counted at least ten times. The chain couples TRBV27 to TRBJ2-5, with D unresolved. Germline CDR1 and CDR2: MNHEY and SMNVEV (reference sequence). The CDR3 length is 11 residues. V lost 8 bases to trimming and J lost 1 base, with 5 bases between them. In DNA form, the CDR3 reads TGTGCCAGCCGAGGCCAAGAGACCCAGTACTTC. Translation gives CASRGQETQYF.

This clonotype was detected ten times or more. The chain employs TRBV25-1 and TRBJ2-3; D gene uncertain. CDR3 length: 12 amino acids. Trimming removed 4 bases at V and 7 bases at J, with 9 bases between. Per the germline V gene, CDR1 is MGHDK and CDR2 is SYGVNS. The CDR3 DNA is TGTGCCAGCAGTGCTTACAAATATACGCAGTATTTT. It encodes CASSAYKYTQYF.

The V gene is TRBV5-1, the J gene TRBJ2-5, with D uncertain. Trimming left V 4 bases short and J 1 base short, with 8 bases between. The CDR3 runs to 13 residues. Germline-derived CDR1 and CDR2 are SGHRS and YFSETQ. The CDR3 DNA follows: TGCGCCAGCAGCGAACAGCCCCAAGAGACCCAGTACTTC. Translated, it gives CASSEQPQETQYF.

Ten or more counts support this clonotype. V is TRBV11-2 and J is TRBJ2-6; 7 bases map to TRBD1. Germline assignment: CDR1 SGHAT and CDR2 FQNNGV. After removal of 4 bases from V and 0 bases from J, the junction contained 9 bases not matched to a gene. The CDR3 sequence is 18 residues long. The chain's CDR3 is CASSSLRDRYSGANVLTF. CDR3 DNA sequence: TGTGCCAGCAGCTCTCTCCGGGACAGATACTCTGGGGCCAACGTCCTGACTTTC.

This chain connects TRBV5-6 to TRBJ2-6; D unclear. The CDR3 contains 15 residues. Germline values: CDR1 SGHDT, CDR2 YYEEEE. V shed 1 base and J shed 0 bases, with 5 bases lying between them. The CDR3: CASSLRHSGANVLTF. CDR3 sequence (DNA): TGTGCCAGCAGCTTGCGGCACTCTGGGGCCAACGTCCTGACTTTC.

This clonotype was detected many times. This sequence joins TRBV20-1 and TRBJ2-7, with D tentatively TRBD1 or TRBD2 (5 bases each). CDR1 and CDR2 from the germline V gene are DFQATT and SNEGSKA (reference sequence). This CDR3 spans 13 amino acids. V was shortened by 3 bases and J by 2 bases, with 11 bases between the two germline ends. CDR3 bases: TGCAGTGCTAGGCTCCGGGGACCCTACGAGCAGTACTTC. This sequence encodes CSARLRGPYEQYF.

This clonotype came up a few times. The rearrangement uses TRBV2 and TRBJ2-7; D remains unclear. The ends were cut back, 6 bases at V and 6 bases at J, with 12 bases in the middle. Germline loops: CDR1 SNHLY, CDR2 FYNNEI. There are 12 residues in the CDR3. Here the CDR3 DNA reads TGTGCCAGCAGCCGGGTGGGTAGCGAGCAGTACTTC. This encodes CASSRVGSEQYF. Complete variable domain (other parts from reference TRBV2 and TRBJ2-7): EPEVTQTPSHQVTQMGQEVILRCVPISNHLYFYWYRQILGQKVEFLVSFYNNEISEKSEIFDDQFSVERPDGSNFTLKIRSTKLEDSAMYFCASSRVGSEQYFGPGTRLTVT.

This clonotype was observed many times. This chain links TRBV6-5 with TRBJ1-2, with 9 positions matching TRBD1. This CDR3 contains 15 residues. After removal of 2 bases from V and 8 bases from J, the junction contained 9 bases not matched to a gene. CDR1 and CDR2 (germline): MNHEY, SVGAGI. The CDR3 spells CASSYGTTGGNGYTF. The CDR3 DNA is TGTGCCAGCAGTTACGGCACCACAGGGGGCAACGGCTACACCTTC.

This clonotype was seen at least ten times. V usage is TRBV29-1 and J usage is TRBJ2-1; 11 bases line up with TRBD1. There are 14 residues in the CDR3. Trimming at V came to 6 bases and at J to 4 bases, leaving 5 bases not matched to a gene. Germline CDR1 reads SQVTM; CDR2 reads ANQGSEA. The CDR3 region has the DNA TGCAGCGTCGAAAGGGACAGGGGGTACAATGAGCAGTTCTTC. Translated: CSVERDRGYNEQFF.

In this sample, this clonotype turned up many times. The chain is built from TRBV5-1 and TRBJ2-7, with TRBD2 identical over 11 bases. V lost 3 bases to trimming and J lost 2 bases; unmatched junction nucleotides: 4. Per the germline V gene, CDR1 is SGHRS and CDR2 is YFSETQ. This CDR3 has 15 residues. CDR3 sequence reads: CASSWGTSGAYEQYF. CDR3 sequence (DNA): TGCGCCAGCAGCTGGGGGACTAGCGGAGCCTACGAGCAGTACTTC.

In its sample, this clonotype was seen many times. The chain uses TRBV6-1 and TRBJ2-5, with 10 bases aligning to TRBD2. J lost 3 bases, V lost 5 bases, and 6 bases had no gene match. The length of the CDR3 is 15 residues. Germline CDR1 is MNHNS and CDR2 is SASEGT. CDR3 nucleotides: TGTGCCAGCAGTCATAGGAGCGGGGGGGAAGAGACCCAGTACTTC. It is translated as CASSHRSGGEETQYF.

The gene calls are TRBV6-5 and TRBJ2-5; 7 bases match TRBD2. The CDR3 loop spans 15 amino acids. V shed 0 bases, J shed 5 bases, and the junction held 6 bases outside the gene matches. Germline CDR1 MNHEY, CDR2 SVGAGI. CDR3 loop: CASSYSSRGSETQYF. CDR3 sequence (DNA): TGTGCCAGCAGTTACTCTTCGCGGGGGAGCGAGACCCAGTACTTC.

Turning to this clonotype: At one boundary the junction diverges from the germline segment, which might be a read error. V is TRBV6-1 and J is TRBJ2-2; D not resolved. Germline assignment: CDR1 MNHNS and CDR2 SASEGT. This CDR3 is 14 amino acids long. CDR3 loop: CATSPLFNNGELFF. The DNA of the CDR3 is TGTGCCACCAGCCCCTTGTTCAACAACGGGGAGCTGTTTTTT.

This clonotype was seen repeatedly, ten times or more. The chain combines TRBV5-1 with TRBJ2-3; D not certain. V was pared by 2 bases and J by 3 bases, with 13 bases between. Germline values: CDR1 SGHRS, CDR2 YFSETQ. CDR3 length: 15 amino acids. This CDR3 reads CASSFFPKGTDTQYF. The CDR3 coding sequence is TGCGCCAGCAGCTTTTTCCCGAAAGGGACAGATACGCAGTATTTT.

The rearrangement links TRBV18 to TRBJ1-3; D gene ambiguous. The CDR3 is 15 amino acids. Germline V gene data show CDR1 as KGHSH and CDR2 as LQKENI. V was cut by 2 bases and J by 0 bases, with 8 bases left in between. CDR3 sequence (DNA): TGTGCCAGCTCACCAGACGGAGGCTCTGGAAACACCATATATTTT. It codes for CASSPDGGSGNTIYF.

This clonotype occurred many times. The chain joins TRBV7-2 to TRBJ2-7; D is perhaps TRBD1 or TRBD2 (5 bases each). Germline V CDR1 and CDR2: SGHTA, FQGNSA. V lost 1 base to trimming and J lost 3 bases, with 13 bases between them. The CDR3 sequence is 15 residues long. The chain's CDR3 is CASSLETGTVYEQYF. In nucleotides, the CDR3 is TGTGCCAGCAGCTTAGAAACCGGGACCGTCTACGAGCAGTACTTC. Based on the CDR3 plus reference TRBV7-2 and TRBJ2-7, the full variable domain is GAGVSQSPSNKVTEKGKDVELRCDPISGHTALYWYRQSLGQGLEFLIYFQGNSAPDKSGLPSDRFSAERTGGSVSTLTIQRTQQEDSAVYLCASSLETGTVYEQYFGPGTRLTVT.

This clonotype occurred many times. V and J are TRBV4-2 and TRBJ2-7; D is unresolved. Germline loops: CDR1 LGHNA, CDR2 YNFKEQ. The CDR3 consists of 13 residues. The V end lost 1 base, the J end lost 6 bases, and 10 bases lay between the germline ends. The CDR3 DNA reads as TGTGCCAGCAGCCAAGCCGGGCTTACCGAGCAGTACTTC. Amino acid sequence: CASSQAGLTEQYF.

Many counts were recorded for this clonotype. The chain uses TRBV5-1 and TRBJ1-2; D is ambiguous. V was pared by 4 bases and J by 8 bases, with 27 bases between. The CDR3 has 17 amino acids. Germline assignment: CDR1 SGHRS and CDR2 YFSETQ. CDR3 in amino acids: CASSPNMGNPLSGGYTF. CDR3 nucleotides: TGCGCCAGCAGCCCCAATATGGGGAATCCCCTCTCGGGGGGCTACACCTTC.

This clonotype was seen ten or more times. This chain uses TRBV4-2 with TRBJ1-2, with D possibly matching TRBD1 (5 bases). Trimming pared 4 bases from V and 7 bases from J, leaving 22 bases between. Germline CDR1 and CDR2: LGHNA and YNFKEQ. The CDR3 is made up of 16 amino acids. CDR3 amino acids: CASSLKDGQGVRGYTF. The CDR3 DNA sequence: TGTGCCAGCAGCCTAAAGGATGGGCAGGGAGTACGTGGCTACACCTTC.

This clonotype has at least ten counts. The J gene is TRBJ2-3, the V gene TRBV20-1; 12 bases map to TRBD2. V lost 3 bases, J lost 8 bases, and 9 bases stayed unmatched. Germline V gene sequence: CDR1 DFQATT, CDR2 SNEGSKA (reference sequence). CDR3 length equals 15 residues. The CDR3 sequence is CSARLAGGPPGTQYF. The CDR3 region has the DNA TGCAGTGCTAGGCTAGCGGGAGGGCCCCCCGGTACGCAGTATTTT.

The chain links TRBV20-1 to TRBJ2-1; TRBD2 matches at 8 bases. With V trimmed by 5 bases and J by 4 bases, 7 bases remained unmatched. CDR1 is DFQATT, CDR2 SNEGSKA, per germline (reference sequence). The CDR3 consists of 14 residues. Here the CDR3 reads CSAPGTRTYNEQFF. CDR3 bases: TGCAGTGCTCCCGGGACTAGGACATACAATGAGCAGTTCTTC.

The table lists this clonotype with many counts. The chain links TRBV3-1 to TRBJ2-1; no clear D. The CDR3 has 16 residues. V was trimmed by 4 bases and J by 5 bases, leaving 18 bases between them. The germline CDR1 and CDR2 sequences are LGHDT and YNNKEL (reference sequence). The CDR3 loop is CASSLLLRALDNEQFF. For the CDR3, the DNA is TGTGCCAGCAGCCTGCTTCTCCGGGCTTTGGACAATGAGCAGTTCTTC.

The chain has TRBV4-3 and TRBJ2-1, with D possibly being TRBD2 (6 bases). The CDR3 has 19 amino acids. V was pared by 0 bases and J by 7 bases, with 25 bases between. Germline lookup yields CDR1 LGHNA and CDR2 YSLEER. For the CDR3, the DNA is TGCGCCAGCAGCCAAGATCGACTGCGGGACGGAATCGAGGAAAATGAGCAGTTCTTC. Its translation is CASSQDRLRDGIEENEQFF.

The chain couples TRBV2 to TRBJ2-3, with D unresolved. Deletions cut 2 bases from V and 2 bases from J, with 8 bases between. CDR1 and CDR2 (germline): SNHLY, FYNNEI. The CDR3 is 14 amino acids. For the CDR3, the DNA is TGTGCCAGCAGTGAATACCGGTACACAGATACGCAGTATTTT. Protein sequence: CASSEYRYTDTQYF.

This clonotype was seen repeatedly, ten times or more. The chain joins TRBV28 to TRBJ1-6; perhaps TRBD1 as D (5 bases). Germline V gene data show CDR1 as MDHEN and CDR2 as SYDVKM. The CDR3 runs 12 residues. Deletions cut 11 bases from V and 0 bases from J, with 5 bases between. The CDR3 spells CAGGSYNSPLHF. The CDR3 region has the DNA TGTGCCGGGGGCTCCTATAATTCACCCCTCCACTTT.

The table lists this clonotype with many counts. This chain links TRBV20-1 with TRBJ2-1, with D maybe TRBD2 (5 bases). The CDR3 length is 13 residues. The V end was cut by 8 bases, the J end by 2 bases, with 13 bases between. Germline values: CDR1 DFQATT, CDR2 SNEGSKA (reference sequence). CDR3 in amino acids: CSSGRLAYNEQFF. The CDR3 coding sequence is TGCAGTAGCGGCAGGCTGGCCTACAATGAGCAGTTCTTC.

This clonotype was detected many times. The J gene is TRBJ2-2, the V gene TRBV27; D gene ambiguous. The CDR3 length is 13 residues. Trimming pared 5 bases from V and 6 bases from J, leaving 10 bases between. Germline V gene lookup returns CDR1 MNHEY and CDR2 SMNVEV (reference sequence). The CDR3 spells CASSRPDAGELFF. In nucleotides, the CDR3 is TGTGCCAGCAGTCGGCCGGACGCCGGGGAGCTGTTTTTT.

This clonotype was observed at least ten times. The rearrangement links TRBV29-1 to TRBJ2-7; D not resolved. Trimming pared 1 base from V and 3 bases from J, leaving 4 bases between. The CDR3 has 11 residues. Per germline, CDR1 SQVTM and CDR2 ANQGSEA. This CDR3 is CSVEANYEQYF. As DNA, the CDR3 is TGCAGCGTTGAAGCGAACTACGAGCAGTACTTC.